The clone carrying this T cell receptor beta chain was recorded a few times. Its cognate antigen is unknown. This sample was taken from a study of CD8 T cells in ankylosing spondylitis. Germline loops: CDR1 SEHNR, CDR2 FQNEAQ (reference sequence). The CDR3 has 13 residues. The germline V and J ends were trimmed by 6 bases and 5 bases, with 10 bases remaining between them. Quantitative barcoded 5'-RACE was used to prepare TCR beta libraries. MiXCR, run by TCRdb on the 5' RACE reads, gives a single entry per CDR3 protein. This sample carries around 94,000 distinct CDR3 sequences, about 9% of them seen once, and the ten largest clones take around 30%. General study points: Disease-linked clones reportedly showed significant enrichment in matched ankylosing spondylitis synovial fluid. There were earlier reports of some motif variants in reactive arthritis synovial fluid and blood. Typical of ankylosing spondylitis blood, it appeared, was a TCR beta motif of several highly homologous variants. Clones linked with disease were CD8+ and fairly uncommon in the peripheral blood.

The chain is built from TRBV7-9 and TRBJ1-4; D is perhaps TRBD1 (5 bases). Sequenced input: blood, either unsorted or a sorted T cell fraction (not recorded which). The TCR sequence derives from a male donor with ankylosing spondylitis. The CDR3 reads CASRSQGNEKLFF. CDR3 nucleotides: TGTGCCAGCAGATCCCAGGGAAATGAAAAACTGTTTTTT. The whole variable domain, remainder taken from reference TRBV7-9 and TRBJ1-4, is DTGVSQNPRHKITKRGQNVTFRCDPISEHNRLYWYRQTLGQGPEFLTYFQNEAQLEKSRLLSDRFSAERPKGSFSTLEIQRTEQGDSAMYLCASRSQGNEKLFFGSGTQLSVL.